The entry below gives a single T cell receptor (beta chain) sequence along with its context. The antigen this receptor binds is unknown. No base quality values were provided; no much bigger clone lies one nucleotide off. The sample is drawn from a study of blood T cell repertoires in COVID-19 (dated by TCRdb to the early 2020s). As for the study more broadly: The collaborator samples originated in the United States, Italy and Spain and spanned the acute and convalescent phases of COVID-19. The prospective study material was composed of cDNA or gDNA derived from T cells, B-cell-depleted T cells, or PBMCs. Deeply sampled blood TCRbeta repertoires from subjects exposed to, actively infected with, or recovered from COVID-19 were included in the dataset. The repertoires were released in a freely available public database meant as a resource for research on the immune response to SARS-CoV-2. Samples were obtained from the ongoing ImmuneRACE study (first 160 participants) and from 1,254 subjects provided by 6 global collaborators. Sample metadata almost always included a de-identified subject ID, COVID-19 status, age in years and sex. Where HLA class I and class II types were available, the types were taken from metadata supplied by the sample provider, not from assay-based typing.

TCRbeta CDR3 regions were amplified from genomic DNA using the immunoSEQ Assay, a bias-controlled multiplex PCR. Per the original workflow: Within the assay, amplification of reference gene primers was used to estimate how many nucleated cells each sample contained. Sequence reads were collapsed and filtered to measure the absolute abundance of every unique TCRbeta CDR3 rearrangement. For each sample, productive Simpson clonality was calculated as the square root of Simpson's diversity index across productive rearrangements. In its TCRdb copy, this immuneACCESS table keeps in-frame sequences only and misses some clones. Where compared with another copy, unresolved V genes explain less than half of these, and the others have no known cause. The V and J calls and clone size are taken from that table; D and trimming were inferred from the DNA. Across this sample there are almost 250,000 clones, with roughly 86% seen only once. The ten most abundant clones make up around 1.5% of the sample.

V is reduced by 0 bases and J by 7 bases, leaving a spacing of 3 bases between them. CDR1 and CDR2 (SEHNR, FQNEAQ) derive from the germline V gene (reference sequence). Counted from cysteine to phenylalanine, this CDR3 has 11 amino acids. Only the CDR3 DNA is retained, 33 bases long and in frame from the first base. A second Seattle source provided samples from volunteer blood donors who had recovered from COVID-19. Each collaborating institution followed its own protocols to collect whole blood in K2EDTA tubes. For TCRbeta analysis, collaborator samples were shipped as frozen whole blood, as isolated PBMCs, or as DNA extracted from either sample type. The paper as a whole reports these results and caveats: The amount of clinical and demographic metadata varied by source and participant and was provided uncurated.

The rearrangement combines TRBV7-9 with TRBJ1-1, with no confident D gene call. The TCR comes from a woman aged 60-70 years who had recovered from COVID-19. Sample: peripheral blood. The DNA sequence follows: TGTGCCAGCAGCTTAGCACTTGAAGCTTTCTTT. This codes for CASSLALEAFF.